A single sample is the source of the 6 T cell receptor beta chains below, sequenced in a study of cytomegalovirus exposure and HLA in healthy donors. The PCR ran on 60 Vbeta and 13 Jbeta primers. The assay was immunoSEQ multiplex PCR, and TCRdb's table has in-frame clones only and misses some. The data show some 140,000 clones, more than 70% seen once. The sequencing input was PBMCs. The source of these receptors is a male donor in good health and CMV-seropositive.

The chain uses TRBV15 and TRBJ2-1; D is uncertain. V shed 3 bases and J shed 0 bases, with 3 bases lying between them. CDR1 and CDR2 from the germline V gene are LNHNV and YYDKDF (reference sequence). The CDR3 has 13 residues. This CDR3 is CATSSSSYNEQFF. DNA of the CDR3: TGTGCCACCAGCAGCAGCTCCTACAATGAGCAGTTCTTC.

The chain employs TRBV7-2 and TRBJ1-5, with D possibly being TRBD1 (5 bases). Germline lookup yields CDR1 SGHTA and CDR2 FQGNSA. This CDR3 contains 15 residues. The V end lost 3 bases, the J end lost 0 bases, and 9 bases lay between the germline ends. CDR3 sequence (DNA): TGTGCCAGCAGCTTCATCAGGGATAGCAATCAGCCCCAGCATTTT. As protein: CASSFIRDSNQPQHF.

The chain couples TRBV6-6 to TRBJ2-7; 8 positions agree with TRBD1. The CDR3 sequence is 14 residues long. Germline V gives CDR1 MNHNY, CDR2 SVGAGI (reference sequence). Trimming took 5 bases from V and 2 from J; bases not matched to a gene: 5. DNA for the CDR3: TGTGCCAGCAGTAAGCCGGGACAGGCCTACGAGCAGTACTTC. Amino acid sequence: CASSKPGQAYEQYF.

V and J are TRBV5-4 and TRBJ2-1, with 9 bases matching TRBD2. This CDR3 region has 13 residues. With V trimmed by 6 bases and J by 8 bases, 6 bases remained unmatched. Germline CDR1 reads SGHNT; CDR2 reads YYREEE (reference sequence). CDR3 nucleotides: TGTGCCAGCAAGGCGGGAGGGATAGATGAGCAGTTCTTC. Translated, it gives CASKAGGIDEQFF.

This clone is a singleton in its sample. The genes are TRBV4-1 and TRBJ1-1; D not resolved. Trimming cost V 1 base and J 7 bases, with 19 bases left between them. The germline V gene encodes CDR1 MGHRA and CDR2 YSYEKL. The CDR3 is 16 amino acids. CDR3 region: CASSQGPAEARNEAFF. The DNA of the CDR3 is TGCGCCAGCAGCCAAGGGCCGGCCGAGGCCCGAAATGAAGCTTTCTTT.

This chain uses TRBV5-1 with TRBJ2-1; 8 bases are a match to TRBD1. The V gene end was trimmed by 3 bases and the J gene end by 8 bases; junction bases not matched to a gene: 13. Germline values: CDR1 SGHRS, CDR2 YFSETQ. The CDR3 is made up of 16 amino acids. The CDR3 sequence is CASSSLRQGYGDEQFF. In DNA, the CDR3 is TGCGCCAGCAGCTCGCTGAGACAGGGGTACGGGGATGAGCAGTTCTTC.